This entry lists 29 T cell receptor beta chains sequenced from one sample in a study of T cell changes during pregnancy in multiple sclerosis. Sequenced by immunoSEQ multiplex PCR; TCRdb stores in-frame clones only, minus some. This table has 70,000 to 85,000 clones, under 95% appearing once. The specimen was peripheral blood, collected before pregnancy. The receptors derive from a female donor with multiple sclerosis, enrolled in a pregnancy study.

This rearrangement joins TRBV5-1 to TRBJ2-2; no reliable D call. This CDR3 comprises 15 residues. The germline V gene encodes CDR1 SGHRS and CDR2 YFSETQ. V was pared by 4 bases and J by 0 bases, with 10 bases between. The CDR3 nucleotides are TGCGCCAGCAGCGTTAGTACAGCGAACACCGGGGAGCTGTTTTTT. Its translation: CASSVSTANTGELFF.

CDR3 bases: TGTGCCAGTAGTATAGAGTTCGGGGTTCCCCAGCATTTT. This sequence encodes CASSIEFGVPQHF. The rearrangement joins TRBV19 to TRBJ1-5; D gene uncertain. Trimming took off 0 bases at V and 10 bases at J, with 10 bases between the two ends. The CDR3 contains 13 residues. Germline V gene data show CDR1 as LNHDA and CDR2 as SQIVND (reference sequence).

The chain is built from TRBV29-1 and TRBJ2-3; TRBD2 matches at 11 bases. V lost 6 bases, J lost 6 bases, and 8 bases stayed unmatched. The CDR3 spans 14 residues. The germline CDR1 and CDR2 sequences are SQVTM and ANQGSEA. The CDR3 sequence: CSVALPSGRDTQYF. The CDR3 coding sequence is TGCAGCGTCGCGCTGCCTAGCGGGAGGGATACGCAGTATTTT.

J is TRBJ2-5 and V is TRBV5-8; TRBD1 matches at 9 bases. After removal of 2 bases from V and 5 bases from J, the junction contained 13 bases not matched to a gene. The germline gives CDR1 SGHTS, CDR2 YDEGEE. This CDR3 has 17 residues. DNA for the CDR3: TGTGCCAGCAGCTTCGCCATTACAGGGGGCGCTCTGGAGACCCAGTACTTC. The encoded protein is CASSFAITGGALETQYF.

The CDR3 is CASSLPSGIGDEQFF. The CDR3 DNA is TGTGCCAGCAGTTTACCTAGCGGGATTGGCGATGAGCAGTTCTTC. V and J are TRBV28 and TRBJ2-1; 9 nucleotides agree with TRBD2. V was clipped by 2 bases and J by 8 bases; unmatched bases: 7. Germline V gives CDR1 MDHEN, CDR2 SYDVKM. The CDR3 runs 15 residues.

A note on this clone: This may be a read error: a much more frequent sequence differs by one nucleotide. Other DNA sequences of this sample code for an identical CDR3. The J gene is TRBJ1-1, the V gene TRBV5-1; TRBD1 agrees at 7 bases. Germline V CDR1 and CDR2: SGHRS, YFSETQ. This CDR3 has 17 amino acids. J was trimmed by 1 base and V by 4 bases; bases with no gene match: 13. The CDR3 is CASSLVFGGTANTEAFF. The CDR3 bases are TGCGCCAGCAGCCTGGTTTTTGGCGGGACAGCGAACACTGAAGCTTTCTTT.

This chain links TRBV7-8 with TRBJ2-1; 10 nucleotides agree with TRBD1. This CDR3 has 17 amino acids. V shed 0 bases and J 6 bases; nucleotides not matched to a gene: 8. Germline V lookup: CDR1 SGHVS, CDR2 FQNEAQ. As DNA, the CDR3 is TGTGCCAGCAGCTTAGCTCCGGGACAGGGGACCATCAATGAGCAGTTCTTC. This encodes CASSLAPGQGTINEQFF.

This rearrangement joins TRBV6-1 to TRBJ2-3, with 7 bases matching TRBD2. Per the germline V gene, CDR1 is MNHNS and CDR2 is SASEGT. The CDR3 length is 15 residues. The V gene end was trimmed by 3 bases and the J gene end by 0 bases; junction bases not matched to a gene: 3. The CDR3 DNA reads as TGTGCCAGCAGTGACTGGCGGGAGAGCACAGATACGCAGTATTTT. Residues: CASSDWRESTDTQYF.

V is TRBV18 and J is TRBJ1-1, with a tentative D call TRBD1 (5 bases). Germline CDR1 and CDR2: KGHSH and LQKENI. Trimming stripped 4 bases from V and 2 bases from J, with 8 bases between. There are 13 residues in the CDR3. CDR3 region: CASSQTVNTEAFF. DNA for the CDR3: TGTGCCAGCTCACAGACAGTTAACACTGAAGCTTTCTTT.

The gene calls are TRBV2 and TRBJ1-1, with D tentatively TRBD1 (5 bases). The CDR3 contains 13 residues. Germline V CDR1 and CDR2: SNHLY, FYNNEI. V lost 1 base and J 4 bases, leaving 7 bases between the germline ends. The CDR3 loop is CASSEGGRTEAFF. The CDR3 DNA is TGTGCCAGCAGTGAAGGGGGCCGCACTGAAGCTTTCTTT. Filled out from reference TRBV2 and TRBJ1-1, the complete variable domain reads EPEVTQTPSHQVTQMGQEVILRCVPISNHLYFYWYRQILGQKVEFLVSFYNNEISEKSEIFDDQFSVERPDGSNFTLKIRSTKLEDSAMYFCASSEGGRTEAFFGQGTRLTVV.

The chain combines TRBV5-4 with TRBJ2-7; 10 bases fit TRBD2. This CDR3 is built from 15 residues. CDR1 is SGHNT, CDR2 YYREEE, per germline (reference sequence). V was clipped by 4 bases and J by 4 bases; unmatched bases: 8. The CDR3 region is CASSIPSGSGYEQYF. The CDR3 DNA reads as TGTGCCAGCAGCATCCCTAGCGGGAGTGGGTACGAGCAGTACTTC. Full variable domain (missing parts from reference TRBV5-4 and TRBJ2-7): ETGVTQSPTHLIKTRGQQVTLRCSSQSGHNTVSWYQQALGQGPQFIFQYYREEENGRGNFPPRFSGLQFPNYSSELNVNALELDDSALYLCASSIPSGSGYEQYFGPGTRLTVT.

This clone appeared once. The chain carries TRBV6-5 and TRBJ1-5; D is ambiguous. Trimming removed 6 bases at V and 3 bases at J, with 12 bases between. Germline V gene sequence: CDR1 MNHEY, CDR2 SVGAGI. There are 14 residues in the CDR3. The CDR3, as DNA: TGTGCCAGCAGACCCTCCCTAGTCAATCAGCCCCAGCATTTT. As protein: CASRPSLVNQPQHF.

In this sample, this clone turned up once. CDR3 in amino acids: CASSPGQGQIYEQYF. CDR3 DNA: TGTGCCAGCTCGCCGGGACAGGGGCAAATATACGAGCAGTACTTC. The chain couples TRBV18 to TRBJ2-7; 10 bases agree with TRBD1. The CDR3 consists of 15 residues. Germline CDR1 KGHSH, CDR2 LQKENI. The V and J ends lost 6 bases and 4 bases, in that order; junction bases with no gene match: 9. Looking up the rest from reference TRBV18 and TRBJ2-7 gives the full variable domain: NAGVMQNPRHLVRRRGQEARLRCSPMKGHSHVYWYRQLPEEGLKFMVYLQKENIIDESGMPKERFSAEFPKEGPSILRIQQVVRGDSAAYFCASSPGQGQIYEQYFGPGTRLTVT.

In this sample, this clone turned up once. The rearrangement uses TRBV6-5 and TRBJ1-1; D is unresolved. The V and J ends lost 0 bases and 1 base respectively, with 12 bases between them. The CDR3 has 16 residues. CDR1 MNHEY and CDR2 SVGAGI come from the germline V gene. CDR3 bases: TGTGCCAGCAGTTACTCAGGAGCAGTATGGAACACTGAAGCTTTCTTT. Encoded protein: CASSYSGAVWNTEAFF.

This clone is a singleton in its sample. V usage is TRBV9 and J usage is TRBJ2-7, with D unresolved. In germline, CDR1 is SGDLS, CDR2 YYNGEE. The CDR3 has 16 residues. Between the trimmed V and J ends, which lost 8 bases and 0 bases, there was a span of 21 bases. DNA for the CDR3: TGTGCCAGTCCCCTCCCAGGTAGGCTCAGCTCCTACGAGCAGTACTTC. It is translated as CASPLPGRLSSYEQYF.

V is TRBV10-3 and J is TRBJ2-1; 10 nucleotides agree with TRBD2. V dropped 6 bases and J dropped 8; count of bases not matched to a gene: 10. Looked up from germline, CDR1 is ENHRY and CDR2 is SYGVKD. This CDR3 is 15 amino acids long. CDR3 sequence reads: CAISGTSAGVYEQFF. The CDR3 DNA reads as TGTGCCATCAGCGGGACTAGCGCGGGGGTGTATGAGCAGTTCTTC.

This sequence joins TRBV9 and TRBJ1-3, with D possibly TRBD1 on 6 matching bases. The length of the CDR3 is 16 residues. V shed 2 bases and J shed 0 bases, with 12 bases lying between them. Germline values: CDR1 SGDLS, CDR2 YYNGEE. As DNA, the CDR3 is TGTGCCAGCAGCGTCGACGCCAGGGGCTCTGGAAACACCATATATTTT. Its translation is CASSVDARGSGNTIYF.

The genes are TRBV11-2 and TRBJ2-2; perhaps TRBD2 as D (6 bases). CDR1 and CDR2 from the germline V gene are SGHAT and FQNNGV. V gave up 6 bases and J gave up 0 bases, with 8 bases separating them. The CDR3 sequence is 14 residues long. CDR3 residues: CASRRDPNTGELFF. DNA of the CDR3: TGTGCCAGCAGGCGGGATCCGAACACCGGGGAGCTGTTTTTT.

The chain has TRBV2 and TRBJ1-2; no firm D call. Germline lookup yields CDR1 SNHLY and CDR2 FYNNEI. The V end was cut by 7 bases, the J end by 5 bases, with 8 bases between. The CDR3 length is 11 residues. CDR3 bases: TGTGCCAGCAAGGACTTTTATGGCTACACCTTC. Amino acid sequence: CASKDFYGYTF.

V gene TRBV9 combines with J gene TRBJ2-3; the match to TRBD2 covers 7 bases. V trimming: 4 bases; J trimming: 6 bases; junction bases outside the gene matches: 14. The V gene's germline CDR1 is SGDLS and CDR2 YYNGEE. CDR3 length: 16 amino acids. CDR3 in amino acids: CASSPLAGATGDTQYF. The CDR3 DNA reads TGTGCCAGCAGCCCCCTGGCGGGAGCCACGGGGGATACGCAGTATTTT. Complete variable domain (other parts from reference TRBV9 and TRBJ2-3): DSGVTQTPKHLITATGQRVTLRCSPRSGDLSVYWYQQSLDQGLQFLIQYYNGEERAKGNILERFSAQQFPDLHSELNLSSLELGDSALYFCASSPLAGATGDTQYFGPGTRLTVL.

The rearrangement uses TRBV10-3 and TRBJ2-2; D may be TRBD1 (6 bases). Trimming pared 6 bases from V and 1 base from J, leaving 12 bases between. Per germline, CDR1 ENHRY and CDR2 SYGVKD. This CDR3 is built from 15 residues. CDR3 DNA sequence: TGTGCCATCAGGGACAGTACAAAGAACACCGGGGAGCTGTTTTTT. This gives the protein CAIRDSTKNTGELFF.

The V and J genes are TRBV7-6 and TRBJ2-3; tentative D call: TRBD1 (6 bases). The CDR3 covers 13 residues. CDR1 is SGHVS, CDR2 FNYEAQ, per germline. Trimming took 4 bases from V and 5 from J, leaving 10 bases between them. The DNA for the CDR3 is TGTGCCAGCAGCTCAGCCAGGGGAGATACGCAGTATTTT. This sequence encodes CASSSARGDTQYF.

The chain links TRBV4-3 to TRBJ2-5; TRBD1 aligns across 11 bases. The CDR3 has 15 amino acids. The V segment lost 1 base and the J segment 2 bases; nucleotides outside the gene matches: 0. Germline V gene lookup returns CDR1 LGHNA and CDR2 YSLEER. In nucleotides, the CDR3 is TGCGCCAGCAGCCAAGGGGACAGGGGGCAAGAGACCCAGTACTTC. Encoded protein: CASSQGDRGQETQYF.

For this clone: Sequence at one end of the junction differs from germline and may be a read error. The same CDR3 can be traced to other DNA sequences in this sample. The rearrangement links TRBV6-5 to TRBJ2-1, with D perhaps matching TRBD2 (6 bases). There are 15 residues in the CDR3. Germline assignment: CDR1 MNHEY and CDR2 SVGAGI. CDR3 in amino acids: CASRPRGSNYNEQFF. CDR3 bases: TGTGCTAGCAGACCTCGGGGGTCCAACTACAATGAGCAGTTCTTC.

This chain links TRBV6-1 with TRBJ2-2, with TRBD1 matching over 9 bases. The V segment lost 5 bases and the J segment 7 bases; nucleotides outside the gene matches: 5. The V gene's germline CDR1 is MNHNS and CDR2 SASEGT. The CDR3 covers 14 residues. Here the CDR3 reads CASSNRGQGGELFF. The CDR3 DNA sequence: TGTGCCAGCAGTAACAGGGGGCAGGGCGGGGAGCTGTTTTTT.

V and J are TRBV27 and TRBJ2-2, with a possible D match to TRBD1 (6 bases). Germline V gene lookup returns CDR1 MNHEY and CDR2 SMNVEV (reference sequence). The V end lost 2 bases, the J end lost 1 base, and 11 bases lay between the germline ends. CDR3 length: 16 amino acids. CDR3 protein: CASSLAGAVNTGELFF. The CDR3 bases are TGTGCCAGCAGTTTAGCAGGGGCCGTGAACACCGGGGAGCTGTTTTTT.

The V and J genes are TRBV19 and TRBJ2-7; D ambiguous. This CDR3 spans 11 amino acids. Germline lookup yields CDR1 LNHDA and CDR2 SQIVND (reference sequence). V was shortened by 8 bases and J by 3 bases, with 8 bases between the two germline ends. The CDR3 nucleotides read TGTGCCAGTGGTAGGAGCTACGAGCAGTACTTC. It encodes CASGRSYEQYF.

The chain carries TRBV21-1 and TRBJ2-5; the D segment call TRBD2 is taken from the table without a DNA check. TRBV21-1 is a recognized pseudogene. The CDR3 extends over 16 amino acids. CDR3 loop: CASSKARRGLKETQYF. In DNA, the CDR3 is TGTGCCAGCAGCAAAGCCCGACGGGGACTTAAAGAGACCCAGTACTTC.

CDR3 in DNA: TGTGCCAGTCCCCCCTCCAGACAGGTTGAAGGATACGAGCAGTACTTC. Protein product: CASPPSRQVEGYEQYF. This chain links TRBV11-2 with TRBJ2-7; D perhaps matches TRBD1 (6 bases). Germline V lookup: CDR1 SGHAT, CDR2 FQNNGV. Trimming removed 9 bases at V and 4 bases at J, with 25 bases between. The CDR3 covers 16 residues.